This paragraph covers one T cell receptor beta chain sequence. These data belong to a study of CD8 T cells in Susac syndrome. The CDR3 contains 13 residues. V lost 5 bases, J lost 6 bases, and 13 bases lay in between. An input of roughly 0.5 to 1 ug of RNA was subjected to reverse transcription using random hexamers. Across 54 Vbeta and 13 Jbeta, TCR beta CDR3 was amplified with immunoSEQ multiplex PCR. TCRdb re-analysed the immunoSEQ multiplex PCR reads in MiXCR, keeping a single row per CDR3 protein. The repertoire consists of roughly 200,000 distinct CDR3 sequences, with around 96% occurring once and the leading ten covering 0.1%.

The source is a human donor in good health. The chain recombines TRBV12-3 or TRBV12-4 with TRBJ1-2; perhaps TRBD1 as D (5 bases). The specimen sequenced was CD4+ T cells from PBMCs. The CDR3 DNA sequence: TGTGCCAGCAGTCCTCAGGGTCGGAATGGCTACACCTTC. Protein: CASSPQGRNGYTF.